These T cell receptor beta chains were read from a single sample in a study of a mutant IDH1 vaccine in newly diagnosed glioma. These TCRs' antigens remain unknown. The assay was immunoSEQ multiplex PCR, and TCRdb's table has in-frame clones only and misses some. In the table there are approximately 43,000 clones, 60% to 85% of which are singletons. Sample: PBMCs, taken from a glioma patient whose treatment included an IDH1 peptide vaccine. The receptors stem from a middle-aged woman with glioma. Some clones in this sample may be carry-over from other donors' samples. The CDR3 runs from the conserved cysteine through the conserved F or W. The D gene is left open where the match is weak. Clone size is shown for a subset of rows, as once, few, many or a class of expanded clone.

cdr3_aa: CASSLANTGELFF
cdr3_nt: TGTGCCAGCAGCTTGGCGAACACCGGGGAGCTGTTTTTT
j_call: TRBJ2-2
clone_size: NA
d_call: NA
v_call: TRBV11-2

cdr3_aa: CASSQGRPWNEQYF
cdr3_nt: TGTGCCAGCAGCCAAGGGAGACCCTGGAACGAGCAGTACTTC
j_call: TRBJ2-7
clone_size: NA
d_call: NA
v_call: TRBV14

cdr3_aa: CAISGTGVEQFF
cdr3_nt: TGTGCCATCAGCGGGACAGGAGTTGAGCAGTTCTTC
j_call: TRBJ2-1
clone_size: NA
d_call: TRBD1
v_call: TRBV10-3

cdr3_aa: CASSQDVRQGAGNEQFF
cdr3_nt: TGTGCCAGCAGCCAAGATGTAAGGCAGGGAGCAGGCAATGAGCAGTTCTTC
j_call: TRBJ2-1
clone_size: NA
d_call: NA
v_call: TRBV4-2

cdr3_aa: CASSYARLDRGSPLHF
cdr3_nt: TGTGCCAGCAGTTACGCTCGGTTAGATCGGGGTTCACCCCTCCACTTT
j_call: TRBJ1-6
clone_size: NA
d_call: NA
v_call: TRBV6-5

cdr3_aa: CASSSQGGSQPQHF
cdr3_nt: TGTGCCAGCAGCTCACAGGGTGGAAGTCAGCCCCAGCATTTT
j_call: TRBJ1-5
clone_size: NA
d_call: NA
v_call: TRBV7-9

cdr3_aa: CASSYSGEVQPQHF
cdr3_nt: TGTGCCAGCAGTTACTCGGGGGAGGTTCAGCCCCAGCATTTT
j_call: TRBJ1-5
clone_size: few
d_call: NA
v_call: TRBV6-5

cdr3_aa: CSTGEGNTIYF
cdr3_nt: TGCAGCACAGGGGAGGGAAACACCATATATTTT
j_call: TRBJ1-3
clone_size: NA
d_call: TRBD1
v_call: TRBV29-1

cdr3_aa: CSVGPAGDIQETQYF
cdr3_nt: TGCAGCGTTGGTCCCGCAGGGGACATCCAAGAGACCCAGTACTTC
j_call: TRBJ2-5
clone_size: NA
d_call: NA
v_call: TRBV29-1

cdr3_aa: CASSLNSNQPQHF
cdr3_nt: TGTGCCAGCAGCTTGAACAGCAATCAGCCCCAGCATTTT
j_call: TRBJ1-5
clone_size: NA
d_call: NA
v_call: TRBV5-4

cdr3_aa: CASSETQGRNQPQHF
cdr3_nt: TGTGCCAGCAGTGAAACCCAGGGCCGAAATCAGCCCCAGCATTTT
j_call: TRBJ1-5
clone_size: NA
d_call: NA
v_call: TRBV6-1

cdr3_aa: CASSLQPAGQGGYEQYF
cdr3_nt: TGTGCCAGCAGTTTACAACCGGCCGGGCAGGGGGGCTACGAGCAGTACTTC
j_call: TRBJ2-7
clone_size: NA
d_call: NA
v_call: TRBV27

cdr3_aa: CASSSRRNADTQYF
cdr3_nt: TGTGCCAGCAGCTCCAGGCGGAACGCAGATACGCAGTATTTT
j_call: TRBJ2-3
clone_size: NA
d_call: NA
v_call: TRBV7-3

cdr3_aa: CASSLTGQPLYGYTF
cdr3_nt: TGTGCCAGCAGCCTAACGGGGCAGCCTCTCTATGGCTACACCTTC
j_call: TRBJ1-2
clone_size: NA
d_call: NA
v_call: TRBV7-3

cdr3_aa: CASKRQGGDTEAFF
cdr3_nt: TGTGCCAGTAAGCGCCAGGGCGGTGACACTGAAGCTTTCTTT
j_call: TRBJ1-1
clone_size: NA
d_call: NA
v_call: TRBV19

cdr3_aa: CAWRLRGGEGEAFF
cdr3_nt: TGTGCCTGGAGGCTACGGGGGGGCGAGGGTGAAGCTTTCTTT
j_call: TRBJ1-1
clone_size: NA
d_call: NA
v_call: TRBV30

cdr3_aa: CSVGLAGSYEQYF
cdr3_nt: TGCAGCGTGGGACTAGCGGGCTCCTACGAGCAGTACTTC
j_call: TRBJ2-7
clone_size: NA
d_call: TRBD2
v_call: TRBV29-1

cdr3_aa: CSVGRRADTQYF
cdr3_nt: TGCAGCGTTGGGAGGAGGGCAGATACGCAGTATTTT
j_call: TRBJ2-3
clone_size: few
d_call: NA
v_call: TRBV29-1

cdr3_aa: CASSGTGTGGSPLHF
cdr3_nt: TGTGCCAGCAGCGGAACCGGGACAGGGGGGTCACCCCTCCACTTT
j_call: TRBJ1-6
clone_size: NA
d_call: TRBD1
v_call: TRBV7-8

cdr3_aa: CASRQLPQSSYEQYF
cdr3_nt: TGTGCCAGCAGACAACTACCCCAGAGCTCCTACGAGCAGTACTTC
j_call: TRBJ2-7
clone_size: NA
d_call: NA
v_call: TRBV6-4

cdr3_aa: CASSPQAAAFAGELFF
cdr3_nt: TGTGCCAGCAGCCCCCAGGCGGCAGCTTTCGCCGGGGAGCTGTTTTTT
j_call: TRBJ2-2
clone_size: NA
d_call: NA
v_call: TRBV7-8

cdr3_aa: CATSRDEGQGISYEKLFF
cdr3_nt: TGTGCCACCAGCAGAGATGAGGGACAGGGAATATCCTATGAAAAACTGTTTTTT
j_call: TRBJ1-4
clone_size: NA
d_call: TRBD1
v_call: TRBV15

cdr3_aa: CASSQAGFGTYGYTF
cdr3_nt: TGCGCCAGCAGCCAGGCAGGGTTTGGGACCTATGGCTACACCTTC
j_call: TRBJ1-2
clone_size: NA
d_call: NA
v_call: TRBV4-3

cdr3_aa: CASSYNVGGSYEQYF
cdr3_nt: TGTGCCAGCAGTTACAATGTAGGCGGTTCCTACGAGCAGTACTTC
j_call: TRBJ2-7
clone_size: few
d_call: NA
v_call: TRBV6-5

cdr3_aa: CASTAGSQETQYF
cdr3_nt: TGTGCCTCGACGGCGGGGAGTCAAGAGACCCAGTACTTC
j_call: TRBJ2-5
clone_size: once
d_call: NA
v_call: TRBV5-4

cdr3_aa: CASSQDYRGGYGYTF
cdr3_nt: TGCGCCAGCAGCCAAGACTACAGGGGTGGCTATGGCTACACCTTC
j_call: TRBJ1-2
clone_size: NA
d_call: TRBD1
v_call: TRBV4-3

cdr3_aa: CASSLRGTETDTQYF
cdr3_nt: TGTGCCAGCAGCTTACGGGGTACCGAGACAGATACGCAGTATTTT
j_call: TRBJ2-3
clone_size: NA
d_call: NA
v_call: TRBV11-3

cdr3_aa: CASSPYGGGTGELFF
cdr3_nt: TGTGCCAGTAGTCCCTACGGGGGTGGCACCGGGGAGCTGTTTTTT
j_call: TRBJ2-2
clone_size: NA
d_call: NA
v_call: TRBV19

cdr3_aa: CASSRRGYAGGTPQHF
cdr3_nt: TGTGCCAGCAGCCGAAGGGGGTACGCAGGGGGTACGCCCCAGCATTTT
j_call: TRBJ1-5
clone_size: once
d_call: TRBD1
v_call: TRBV28

cdr3_aa: CAGSGPSHGYTF
cdr3_nt: TGTGCCGGCTCGGGACCTTCTCATGGCTACACCTTC
j_call: TRBJ1-2
clone_size: NA
d_call: NA
v_call: TRBV19

cdr3_aa: CASTDGSNQPQHF
cdr3_nt: TGTGCCAGCACTGACGGTAGCAATCAGCCCCAGCATTTT
j_call: TRBJ1-5
clone_size: NA
d_call: NA
v_call: TRBV7-9

cdr3_aa: CASSPPGGPHTDTQYF
cdr3_nt: TGTGCCAGCAGCCCCCCCGGCGGGCCGCACACAGATACGCAGTATTTT
j_call: TRBJ2-3
clone_size: NA
d_call: NA
v_call: TRBV13

cdr3_aa: CASSSPIAGGVYNEQFF
cdr3_nt: TGTGCCAGCAGCTCCCCTATAGCGGGAGGGGTATACAATGAGCAGTTCTTC
j_call: TRBJ2-1
clone_size: NA
d_call: TRBD2
v_call: TRBV5-4

cdr3_aa: CASSIRPTGNTIYF
cdr3_nt: TGTGCCAGTAGTATTCGGCCAACTGGAAACACCATATATTTT
j_call: TRBJ1-3
clone_size: NA
d_call: NA
v_call: TRBV19

cdr3_aa: CAWSVNGNTEAFF
cdr3_nt: TGTGCCTGGAGTGTAAACGGGAACACTGAAGCTTTCTTT
j_call: TRBJ1-1
clone_size: NA
d_call: NA
v_call: TRBV30

cdr3_aa: CASSLPGVLWNTEAFF
cdr3_nt: TGTGCCAGCAGTTTGCCCGGGGTCCTCTGGAACACTGAAGCTTTCTTT
j_call: TRBJ1-1
clone_size: NA
d_call: NA
v_call: TRBV28

cdr3_aa: CASSEGQGNQPQHF
cdr3_nt: TGCGCCAGCAGCGAGGGACAGGGTAATCAGCCCCAGCATTTT
j_call: TRBJ1-5
clone_size: few
d_call: TRBD1
v_call: TRBV5-1

cdr3_aa: CASSFYRAMNTEAFF
cdr3_nt: TGTGCCAGTAGCTTCTACAGGGCGATGAACACTGAAGCTTTCTTT
j_call: TRBJ1-1
clone_size: few
d_call: NA
v_call: TRBV19

cdr3_aa: CASSPPTGSTYEQYF
cdr3_nt: TGTGCCAGCTCACCACCGACAGGGTCGACCTACGAGCAGTACTTC
j_call: TRBJ2-7
clone_size: NA
d_call: TRBD1
v_call: TRBV18

cdr3_aa: CASSNSGNQPQHF
cdr3_nt: TGTGCCAGCAGCAACAGCGGCAATCAGCCCCAGCATTTT
j_call: TRBJ1-5
clone_size: few
d_call: NA
v_call: TRBV6-1